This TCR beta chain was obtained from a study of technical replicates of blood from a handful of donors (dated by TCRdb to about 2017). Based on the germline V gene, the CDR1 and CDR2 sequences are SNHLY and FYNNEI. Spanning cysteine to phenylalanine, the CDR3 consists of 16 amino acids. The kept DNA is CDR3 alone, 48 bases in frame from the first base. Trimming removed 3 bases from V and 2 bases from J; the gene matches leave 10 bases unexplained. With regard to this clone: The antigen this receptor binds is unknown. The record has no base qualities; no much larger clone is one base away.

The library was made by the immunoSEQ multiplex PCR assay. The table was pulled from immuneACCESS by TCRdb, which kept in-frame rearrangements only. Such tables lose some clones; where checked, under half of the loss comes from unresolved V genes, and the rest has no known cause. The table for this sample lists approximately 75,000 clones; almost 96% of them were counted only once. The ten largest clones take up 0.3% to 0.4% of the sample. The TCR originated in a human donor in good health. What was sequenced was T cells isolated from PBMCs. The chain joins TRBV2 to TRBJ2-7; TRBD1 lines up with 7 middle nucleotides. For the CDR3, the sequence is CASSEESGTATYEQYF. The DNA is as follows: TGTGCCAGCAGTGAGGAATCCGGGACAGCTACCTACGAGCAGTACTTC.